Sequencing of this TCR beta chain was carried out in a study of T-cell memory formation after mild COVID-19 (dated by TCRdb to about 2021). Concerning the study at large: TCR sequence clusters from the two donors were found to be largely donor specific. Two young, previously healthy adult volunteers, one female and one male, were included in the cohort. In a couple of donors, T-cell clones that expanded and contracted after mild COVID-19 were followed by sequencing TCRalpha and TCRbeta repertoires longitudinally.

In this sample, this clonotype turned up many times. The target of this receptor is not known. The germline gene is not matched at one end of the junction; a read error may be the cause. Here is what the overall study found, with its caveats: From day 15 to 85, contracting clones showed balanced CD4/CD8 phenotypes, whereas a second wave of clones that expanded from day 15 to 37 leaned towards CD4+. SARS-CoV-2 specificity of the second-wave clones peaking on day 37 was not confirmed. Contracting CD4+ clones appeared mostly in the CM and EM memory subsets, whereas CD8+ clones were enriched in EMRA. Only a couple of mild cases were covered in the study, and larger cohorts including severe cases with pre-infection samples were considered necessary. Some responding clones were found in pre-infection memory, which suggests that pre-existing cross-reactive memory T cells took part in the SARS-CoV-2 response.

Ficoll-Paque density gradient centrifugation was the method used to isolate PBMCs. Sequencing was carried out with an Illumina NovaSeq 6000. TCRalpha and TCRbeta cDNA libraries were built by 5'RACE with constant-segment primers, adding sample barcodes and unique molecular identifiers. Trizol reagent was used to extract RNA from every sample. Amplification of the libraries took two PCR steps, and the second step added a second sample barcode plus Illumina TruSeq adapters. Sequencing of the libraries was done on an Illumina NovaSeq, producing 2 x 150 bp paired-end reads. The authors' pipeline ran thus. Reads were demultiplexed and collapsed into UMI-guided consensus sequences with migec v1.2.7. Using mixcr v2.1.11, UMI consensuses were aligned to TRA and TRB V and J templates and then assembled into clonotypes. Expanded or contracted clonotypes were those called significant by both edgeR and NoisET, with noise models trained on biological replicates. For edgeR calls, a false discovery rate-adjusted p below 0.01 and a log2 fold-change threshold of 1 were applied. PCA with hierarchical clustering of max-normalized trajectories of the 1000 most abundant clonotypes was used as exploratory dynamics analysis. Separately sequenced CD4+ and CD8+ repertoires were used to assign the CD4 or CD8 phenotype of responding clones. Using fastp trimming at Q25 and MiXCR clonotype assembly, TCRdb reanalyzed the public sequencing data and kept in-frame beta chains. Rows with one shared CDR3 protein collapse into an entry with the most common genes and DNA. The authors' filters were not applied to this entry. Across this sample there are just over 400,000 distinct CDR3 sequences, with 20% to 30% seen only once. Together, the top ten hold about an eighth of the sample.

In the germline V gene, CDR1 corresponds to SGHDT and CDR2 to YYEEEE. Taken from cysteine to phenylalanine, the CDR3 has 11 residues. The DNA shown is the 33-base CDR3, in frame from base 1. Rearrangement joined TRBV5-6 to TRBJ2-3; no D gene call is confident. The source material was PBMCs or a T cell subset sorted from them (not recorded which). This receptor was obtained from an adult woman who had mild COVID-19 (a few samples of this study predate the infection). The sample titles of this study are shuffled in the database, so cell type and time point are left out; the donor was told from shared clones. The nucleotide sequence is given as TGCGCCAGCAGCTTGTCAGATACGCAGTATTTT. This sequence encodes CASSLSDTQYF.